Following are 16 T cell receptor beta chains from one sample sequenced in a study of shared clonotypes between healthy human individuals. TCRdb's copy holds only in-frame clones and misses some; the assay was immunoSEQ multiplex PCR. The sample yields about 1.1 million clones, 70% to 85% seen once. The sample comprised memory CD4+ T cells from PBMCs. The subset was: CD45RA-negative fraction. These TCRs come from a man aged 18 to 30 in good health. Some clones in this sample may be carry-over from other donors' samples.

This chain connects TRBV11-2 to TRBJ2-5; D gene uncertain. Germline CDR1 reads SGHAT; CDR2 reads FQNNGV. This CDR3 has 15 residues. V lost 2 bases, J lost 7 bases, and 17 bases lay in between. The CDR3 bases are TGTGCCAGCAGCTTAATAGGTCAAGCGATAGGGACCCAGTACTTC. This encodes CASSLIGQAIGTQYF.

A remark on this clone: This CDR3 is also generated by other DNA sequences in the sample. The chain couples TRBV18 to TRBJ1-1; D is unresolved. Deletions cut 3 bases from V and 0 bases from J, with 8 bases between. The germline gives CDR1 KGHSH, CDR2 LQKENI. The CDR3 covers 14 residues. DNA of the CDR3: TGTGCCAGCTCACCGTCGGCCATGAACACTGAAGCTTTCTTT. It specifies CASSPSAMNTEAFF.

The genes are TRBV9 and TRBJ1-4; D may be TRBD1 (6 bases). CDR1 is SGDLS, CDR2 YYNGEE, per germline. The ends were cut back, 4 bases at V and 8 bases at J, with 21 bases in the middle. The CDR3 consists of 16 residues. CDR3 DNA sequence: TGTGCCAGCAGCCCATTACCACAGGGTAGTGGAGAAAAACTGTTTTTT. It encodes CASSPLPQGSGEKLFF.

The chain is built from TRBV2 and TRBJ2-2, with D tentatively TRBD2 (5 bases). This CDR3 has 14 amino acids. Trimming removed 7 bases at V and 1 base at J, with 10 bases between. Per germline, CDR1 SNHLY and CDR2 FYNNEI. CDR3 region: CASKWEKNTGELFF. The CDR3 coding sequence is TGTGCCAGCAAATGGGAGAAGAACACCGGGGAGCTGTTTTTT.

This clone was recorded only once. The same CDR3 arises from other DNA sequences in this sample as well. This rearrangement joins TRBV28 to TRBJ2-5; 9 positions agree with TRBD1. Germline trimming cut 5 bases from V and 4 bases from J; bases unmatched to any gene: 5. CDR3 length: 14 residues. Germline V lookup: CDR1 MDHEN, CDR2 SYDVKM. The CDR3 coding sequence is TGTGCCAGCAGTACTCCGGGACAGGGAGAGACCCAGTACTTC. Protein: CASSTPGQGETQYF.

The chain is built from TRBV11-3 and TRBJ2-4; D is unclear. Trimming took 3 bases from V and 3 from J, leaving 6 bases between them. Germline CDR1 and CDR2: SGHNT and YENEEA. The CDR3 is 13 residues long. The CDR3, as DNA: TGTGCCAGCAGCTTTGGGGACAAAAACATTCAGTACTTC. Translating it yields CASSFGDKNIQYF.

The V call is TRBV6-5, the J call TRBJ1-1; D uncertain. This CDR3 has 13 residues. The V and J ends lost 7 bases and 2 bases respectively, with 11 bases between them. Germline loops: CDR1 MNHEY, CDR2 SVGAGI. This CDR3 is CASTKRGNTEAFF. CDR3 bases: TGTGCCAGCACCAAGCGGGGAAACACTGAAGCTTTCTTT.

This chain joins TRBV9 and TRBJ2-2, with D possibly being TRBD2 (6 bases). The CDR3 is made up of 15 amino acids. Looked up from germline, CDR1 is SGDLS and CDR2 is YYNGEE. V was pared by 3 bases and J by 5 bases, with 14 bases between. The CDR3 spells CASSEGPGGTGELFF. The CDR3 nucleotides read TGTGCCAGCAGCGAAGGACCCGGAGGGACCGGGGAGCTGTTTTTT.

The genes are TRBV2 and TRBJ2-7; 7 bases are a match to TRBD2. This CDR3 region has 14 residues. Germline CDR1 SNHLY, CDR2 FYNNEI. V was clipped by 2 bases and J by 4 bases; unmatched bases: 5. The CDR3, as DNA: TGTGCCAGCAGTGAATTGGGACTACCTTACGAGCAGTACTTC. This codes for CASSELGLPYEQYF. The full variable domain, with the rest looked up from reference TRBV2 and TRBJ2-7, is EPEVTQTPSHQVTQMGQEVILRCVPISNHLYFYWYRQILGQKVEFLVSFYNNEISEKSEIFDDQFSVERPDGSNFTLKIRSTKLEDSAMYFCASSELGLPYEQYFGPGTRLTVT.

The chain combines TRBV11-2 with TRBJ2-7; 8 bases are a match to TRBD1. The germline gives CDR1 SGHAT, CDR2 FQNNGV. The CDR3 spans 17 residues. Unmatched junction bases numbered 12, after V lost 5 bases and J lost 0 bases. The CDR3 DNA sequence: TGTGCCAGCAGCGCCAATTGGAGGACAGGGATCTCCTACGAGCAGTACTTC. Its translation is CASSANWRTGISYEQYF.

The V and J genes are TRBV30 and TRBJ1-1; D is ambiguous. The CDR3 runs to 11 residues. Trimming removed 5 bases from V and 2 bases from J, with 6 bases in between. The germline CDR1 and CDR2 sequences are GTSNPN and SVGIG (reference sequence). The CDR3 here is CAWGDNTEAFF. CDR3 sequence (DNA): TGTGCCTGGGGAGACAACACTGAAGCTTTCTTT.

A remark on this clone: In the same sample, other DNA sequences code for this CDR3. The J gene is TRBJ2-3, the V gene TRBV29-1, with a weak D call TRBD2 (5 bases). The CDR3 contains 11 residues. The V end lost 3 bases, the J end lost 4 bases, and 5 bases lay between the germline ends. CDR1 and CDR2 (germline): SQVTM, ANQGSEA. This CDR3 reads CSVEEADTQYF. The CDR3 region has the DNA TGCAGCGTTGAGGAGGCAGATACGCAGTATTTT.

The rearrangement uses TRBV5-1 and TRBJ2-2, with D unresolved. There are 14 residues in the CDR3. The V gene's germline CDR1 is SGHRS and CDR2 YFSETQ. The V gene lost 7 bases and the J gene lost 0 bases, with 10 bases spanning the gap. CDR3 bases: TGCGCCAGCCAGGACGGCCCGAACACCGGGGAGCTGTTTTTT. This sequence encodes CASQDGPNTGELFF.

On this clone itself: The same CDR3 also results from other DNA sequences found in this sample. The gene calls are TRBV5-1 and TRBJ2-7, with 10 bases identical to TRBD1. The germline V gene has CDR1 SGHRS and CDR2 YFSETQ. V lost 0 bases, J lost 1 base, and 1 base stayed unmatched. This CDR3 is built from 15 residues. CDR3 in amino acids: CASSLAGQGSYEQYF. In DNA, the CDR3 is TGCGCCAGCAGCTTGGCGGGACAGGGGTCCTACGAGCAGTACTTC.

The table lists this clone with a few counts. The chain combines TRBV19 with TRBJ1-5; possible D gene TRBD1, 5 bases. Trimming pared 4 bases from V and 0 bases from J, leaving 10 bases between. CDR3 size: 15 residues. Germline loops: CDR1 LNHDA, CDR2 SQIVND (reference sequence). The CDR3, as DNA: TGTGCCAGTAGTAGCGGGACGGTTAGCAATCAGCCCCAGCATTTT. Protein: CASSSGTVSNQPQHF.

The CDR3 loop is CASSEQLAGNTIYF. CDR3 sequence (DNA): TGTGCCAGCAGCGAGCAGCTTGCTGGAAACACCATATATTTT. The chain links TRBV9 to TRBJ1-3; D unresolved. V lost 3 bases and J 2 bases, leaving 9 bases between the germline ends. The CDR3 runs to 14 residues. CDR1 and CDR2 (germline): SGDLS, YYNGEE.